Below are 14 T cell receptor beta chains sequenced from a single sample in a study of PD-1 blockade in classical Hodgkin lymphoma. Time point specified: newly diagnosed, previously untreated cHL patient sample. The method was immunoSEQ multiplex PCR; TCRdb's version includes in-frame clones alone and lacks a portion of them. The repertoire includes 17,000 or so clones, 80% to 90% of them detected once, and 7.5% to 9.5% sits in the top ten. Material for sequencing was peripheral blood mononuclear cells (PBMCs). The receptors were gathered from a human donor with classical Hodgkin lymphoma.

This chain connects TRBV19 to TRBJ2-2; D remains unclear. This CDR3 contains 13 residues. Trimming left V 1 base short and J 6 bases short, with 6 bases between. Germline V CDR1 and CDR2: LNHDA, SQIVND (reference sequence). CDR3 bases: TGTGCCAGTAGTATAGGGGAAGCCGGGGAGCTGTTTTTT. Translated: CASSIGEAGELFF.

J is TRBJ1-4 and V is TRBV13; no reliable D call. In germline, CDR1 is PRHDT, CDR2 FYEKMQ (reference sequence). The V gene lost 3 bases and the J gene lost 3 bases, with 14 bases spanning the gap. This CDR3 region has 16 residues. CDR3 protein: CASSLKGTGSNEKLFF. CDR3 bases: TGTGCCAGCAGCTTGAAGGGAACGGGGTCTAATGAAAAACTGTTTTTT.

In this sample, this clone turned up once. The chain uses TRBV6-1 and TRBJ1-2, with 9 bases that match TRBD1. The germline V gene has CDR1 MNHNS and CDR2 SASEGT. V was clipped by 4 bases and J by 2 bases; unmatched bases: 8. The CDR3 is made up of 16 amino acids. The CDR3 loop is CASSVSGQGRNYGYTF. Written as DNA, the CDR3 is TGTGCCAGCAGTGTGTCGGGACAGGGACGAAACTATGGCTACACCTTC.

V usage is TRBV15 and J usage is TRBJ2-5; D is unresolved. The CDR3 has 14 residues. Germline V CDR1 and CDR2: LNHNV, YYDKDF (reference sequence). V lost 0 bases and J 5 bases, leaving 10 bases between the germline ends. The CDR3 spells CATSRDRAAETQYF. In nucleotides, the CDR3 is TGTGCCACCAGCAGAGATCGGGCGGCGGAGACCCAGTACTTC.

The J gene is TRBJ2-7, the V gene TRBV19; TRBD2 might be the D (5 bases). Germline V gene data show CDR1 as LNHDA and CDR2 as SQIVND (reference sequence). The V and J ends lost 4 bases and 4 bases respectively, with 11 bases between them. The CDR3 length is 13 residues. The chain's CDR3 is CASSNFGGYEQYF. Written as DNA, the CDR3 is TGTGCCAGTAGTAATTTCGGAGGATACGAGCAGTACTTC.

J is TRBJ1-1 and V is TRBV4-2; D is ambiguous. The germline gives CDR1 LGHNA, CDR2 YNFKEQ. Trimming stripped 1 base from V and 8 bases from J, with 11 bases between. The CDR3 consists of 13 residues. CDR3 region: CASSQGDKYEAFF. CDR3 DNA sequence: TGTGCCAGCAGCCAAGGCGACAAGTACGAAGCTTTCTTT.

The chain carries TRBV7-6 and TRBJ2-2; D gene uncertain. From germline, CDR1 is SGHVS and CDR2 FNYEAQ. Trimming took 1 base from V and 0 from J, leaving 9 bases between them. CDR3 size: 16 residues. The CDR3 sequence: CASSLGVGSNTGELFF. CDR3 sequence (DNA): TGTGCCAGCAGCTTAGGGGTAGGGTCGAACACCGGGGAGCTGTTTTTT.

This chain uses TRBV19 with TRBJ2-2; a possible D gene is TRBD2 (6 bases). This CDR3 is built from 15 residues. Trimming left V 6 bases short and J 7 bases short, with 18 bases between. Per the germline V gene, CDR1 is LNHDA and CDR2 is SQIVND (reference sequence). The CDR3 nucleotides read TGTGCCAGTAGCACAAAAGGGCGGGGAGGCGGGGAGCTGTTTTTT. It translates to CASSTKGRGGGELFF.

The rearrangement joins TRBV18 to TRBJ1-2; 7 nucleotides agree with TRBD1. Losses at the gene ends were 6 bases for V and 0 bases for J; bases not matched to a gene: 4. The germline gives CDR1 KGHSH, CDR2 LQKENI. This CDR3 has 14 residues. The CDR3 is CASSRDRANYGYTF. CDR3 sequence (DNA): TGTGCCAGCTCCAGGGACAGAGCTAACTATGGCTACACCTTC.

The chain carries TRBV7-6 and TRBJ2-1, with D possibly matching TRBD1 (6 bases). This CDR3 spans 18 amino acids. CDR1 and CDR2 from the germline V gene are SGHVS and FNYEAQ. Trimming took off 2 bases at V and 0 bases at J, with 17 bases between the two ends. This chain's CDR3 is CASSLSTGLPSSYNEQFF. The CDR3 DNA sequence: TGTGCCAGCAGCTTATCGACAGGACTTCCGAGCTCCTACAATGAGCAGTTCTTC.

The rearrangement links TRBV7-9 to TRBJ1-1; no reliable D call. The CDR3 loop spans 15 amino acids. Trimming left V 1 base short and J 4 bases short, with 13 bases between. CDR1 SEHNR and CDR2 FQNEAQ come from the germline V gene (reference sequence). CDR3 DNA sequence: TGTGCCAGCAGCTTAGATTTAGGACCGGGCACTGAAGCTTTCTTT. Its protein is CASSLDLGPGTEAFF.

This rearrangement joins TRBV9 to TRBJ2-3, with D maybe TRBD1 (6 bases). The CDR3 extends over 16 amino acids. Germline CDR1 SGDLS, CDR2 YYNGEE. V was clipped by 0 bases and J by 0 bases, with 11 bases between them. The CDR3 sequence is CASSVGGGTSTDTQYF. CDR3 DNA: TGTGCCAGCAGCGTAGGAGGGGGTACGAGCACAGATACGCAGTATTTT. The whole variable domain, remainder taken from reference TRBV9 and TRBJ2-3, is DSGVTQTPKHLITATGQRVTLRCSPRSGDLSVYWYQQSLDQGLQFLIQYYNGEERAKGNILERFSAQQFPDLHSELNLSSLELGDSALYFCASSVGGGTSTDTQYFGPGTRLTVL.

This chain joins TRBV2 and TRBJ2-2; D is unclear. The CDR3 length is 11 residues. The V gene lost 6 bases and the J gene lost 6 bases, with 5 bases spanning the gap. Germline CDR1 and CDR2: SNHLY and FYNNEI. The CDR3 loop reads CASSQAGELFF. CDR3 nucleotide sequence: TGTGCCAGCAGCCAGGCCGGGGAGCTGTTTTTT.

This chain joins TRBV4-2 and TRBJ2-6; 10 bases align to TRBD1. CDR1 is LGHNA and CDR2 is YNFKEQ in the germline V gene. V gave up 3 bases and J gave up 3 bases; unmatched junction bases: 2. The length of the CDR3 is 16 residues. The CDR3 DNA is TGTGCCAGCAGCCAGGGGACAGGGGTTGGGGCCAACGTCCTGACTTTC. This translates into CASSQGTGVGANVLTF.